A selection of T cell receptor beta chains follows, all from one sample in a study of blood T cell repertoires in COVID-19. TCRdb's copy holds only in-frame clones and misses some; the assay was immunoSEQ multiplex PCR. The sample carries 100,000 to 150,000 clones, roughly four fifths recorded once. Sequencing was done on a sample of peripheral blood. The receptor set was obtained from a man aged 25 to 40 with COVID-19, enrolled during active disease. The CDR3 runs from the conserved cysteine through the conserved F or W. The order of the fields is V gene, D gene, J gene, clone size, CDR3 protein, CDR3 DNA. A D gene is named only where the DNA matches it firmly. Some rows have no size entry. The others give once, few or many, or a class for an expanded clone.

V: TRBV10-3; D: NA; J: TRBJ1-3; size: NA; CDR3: CAISESGRGNTIYF; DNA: TGTGCCATCAGTGAGAGCGGGCGCGGAAACACCATATATTTT
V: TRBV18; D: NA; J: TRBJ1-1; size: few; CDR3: CASSRSGAATEAFF; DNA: TGTGCCAGCTCACGGTCAGGGGCGGCCACTGAAGCTTTCTTT
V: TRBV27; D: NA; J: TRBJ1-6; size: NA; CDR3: CASSLGARGDSPLHF; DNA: TGTGCCAGCAGTTTGGGGGCGAGAGGAGATTCACCCCTCCACTTT
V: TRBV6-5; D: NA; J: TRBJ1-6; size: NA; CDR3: CASRVRGNSPLHF; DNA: TGTGCCAGCAGGGTTCGCGGTAATTCACCCCTCCACTTT
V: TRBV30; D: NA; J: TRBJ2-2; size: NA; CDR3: CAWSVGGFDTGELFF; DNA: TGTGCCTGGAGTGTTGGAGGGTTTGACACCGGGGAGCTGTTTTTT
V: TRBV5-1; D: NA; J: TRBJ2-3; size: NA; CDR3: CASRRADTQYF; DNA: TGCGCCAGCAGGAGGGCTGATACGCAGTATTTT
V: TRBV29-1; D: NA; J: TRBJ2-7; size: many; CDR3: CSVVMSSYEQYF; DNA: TGCAGCGTTGTTATGAGCTCCTACGAGCAGTACTTC
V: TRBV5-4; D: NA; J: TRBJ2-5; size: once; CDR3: CASSLETAGETQYF; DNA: TGTGCCAGCAGCTTGGAGACCGCCGGGGAGACCCAGTACTTC
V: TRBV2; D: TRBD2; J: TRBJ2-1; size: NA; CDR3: CASSDVVRLATHNEQFF; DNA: TGTGCCAGCAGTGACGTGGTACGACTAGCGACTCACAATGAGCAGTTCTTC
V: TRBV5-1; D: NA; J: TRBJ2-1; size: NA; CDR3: CASTLGGGSNEQFF; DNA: TGCGCCAGCACCTTGGGGGGAGGCAGCAATGAGCAGTTCTTC
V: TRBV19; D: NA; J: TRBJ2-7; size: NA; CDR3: CASSNGVSYEQYF; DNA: TGTGCCAGTAGTAACGGAGTATCCTACGAGCAGTACTTC
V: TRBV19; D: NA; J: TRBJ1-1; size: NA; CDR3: CASSMNTEAFF; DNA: TGTGCCAGTTCAATGAACACTGAAGCTTTCTTT
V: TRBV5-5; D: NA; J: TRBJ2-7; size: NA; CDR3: CASSLLSLEQYF; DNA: TGTGCCAGCAGCTTGCTGTCACTCGAGCAGTACTTC
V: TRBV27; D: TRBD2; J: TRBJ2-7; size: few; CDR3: CASSTPLAGGYEQYF; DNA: TGTGCCAGCAGCACCCCACTAGCGGGAGGATACGAGCAGTACTTC
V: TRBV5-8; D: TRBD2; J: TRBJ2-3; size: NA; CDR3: CASSRRAGETDTQYF; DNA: TGTGCCAGCAGCCGGAGGGCGGGAGAGACAGATACGCAGTATTTT
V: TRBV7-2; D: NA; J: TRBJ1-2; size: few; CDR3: CASSPRPDNWYGYTF; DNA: TGTGCCAGCAGCCCCCGTCCGGACAACTGGTATGGCTACACCTTC
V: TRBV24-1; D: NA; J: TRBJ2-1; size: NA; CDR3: CATSDLSNEQFF; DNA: TGTGCCACCAGTGACCTCTCTAATGAGCAGTTCTTC
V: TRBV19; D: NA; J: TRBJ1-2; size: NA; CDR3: CATGTAVGYTF; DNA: TGTGCCACCGGTACAGCGGTCGGCTACACCTTC
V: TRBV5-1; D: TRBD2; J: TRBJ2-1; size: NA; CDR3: CASSLAIGLAGVEQFF; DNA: TGCGCCAGCAGCTTGGCCATCGGACTAGCGGGAGTAGAGCAGTTCTTC
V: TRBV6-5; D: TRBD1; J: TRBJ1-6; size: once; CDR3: CASRPGQDNSPLHF; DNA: TGTGCCAGCAGGCCGGGACAGGATAATTCACCCCTCCACTTT
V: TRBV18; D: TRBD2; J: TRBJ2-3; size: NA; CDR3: CASSPRGGGSTDTQYF; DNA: TGTGCCAGCTCACCCCGCGGGGGGGGCAGCACAGATACGCAGTATTTT
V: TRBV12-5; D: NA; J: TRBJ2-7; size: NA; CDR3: CASGLGVYEQYF; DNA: TGTGCTAGTGGTCTAGGGGTGTACGAGCAGTACTTC
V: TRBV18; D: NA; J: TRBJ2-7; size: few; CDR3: CASSPSSYEQYF; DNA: TGTGCCAGCTCACCGAGTTCCTACGAGCAGTACTTC
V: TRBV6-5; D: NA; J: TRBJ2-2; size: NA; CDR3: CASTGGSNTGELFF; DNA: TGTGCCAGCACTGGCGGGTCGAACACCGGGGAGCTGTTTTTT
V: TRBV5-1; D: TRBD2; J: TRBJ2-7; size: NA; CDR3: CASSPGHGTSGTYEQYF; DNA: TGCGCCAGCAGCCCCGGGCACGGGACTAGCGGTACCTACGAGCAGTACTTC
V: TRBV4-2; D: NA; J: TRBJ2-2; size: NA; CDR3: CASSQDSSQTAGELFF; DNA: TGTGCCAGCAGCCAAGACTCTAGCCAAACGGCCGGGGAGCTGTTTTTT
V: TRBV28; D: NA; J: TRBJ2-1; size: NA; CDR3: CASSRDSATHNEQFF; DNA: TGTGCCAGCAGTCGGGACTCCGCTACCCACAATGAGCAGTTCTTC
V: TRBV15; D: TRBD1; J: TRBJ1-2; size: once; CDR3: CATSRQGAGGYTF; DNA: TGTGCCACCAGCAGACAGGGGGCGGGCGGCTACACCTTC
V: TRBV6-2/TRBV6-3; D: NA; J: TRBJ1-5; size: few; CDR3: CASSYSGAGENSNQPQHF; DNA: TGTGCCAGCAGTTACTCGGGGGCCGGGGAGAATAGCAATCAGCCCCAGCATTTT
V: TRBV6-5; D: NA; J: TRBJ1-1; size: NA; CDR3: CASLWDKAYTEAFF; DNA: TGTGCCAGCCTCTGGGACAAGGCCTACACTGAAGCTTTCTTT
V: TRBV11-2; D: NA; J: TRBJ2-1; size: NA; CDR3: CASSFIAGYNEQFF; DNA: TGTGCCAGCAGCTTTATTGCGGGGTACAATGAGCAGTTCTTC
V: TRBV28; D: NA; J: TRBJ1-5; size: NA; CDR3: CASTGGFVNQPQHF; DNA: TGTGCCAGCACCGGAGGTTTTGTCAATCAGCCCCAGCATTTT
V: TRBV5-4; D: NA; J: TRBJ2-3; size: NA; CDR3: CASSSTGTDTQYF; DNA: TGTGCCAGCAGCTCCACAGGGACAGATACGCAGTATTTT
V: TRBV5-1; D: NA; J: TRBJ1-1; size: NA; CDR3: CASSPGQNTEAFF; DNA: TGCGCCAGCAGCCCTGGACAGAACACTGAAGCTTTCTTT
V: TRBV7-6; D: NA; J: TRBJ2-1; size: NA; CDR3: CASSLGWRGLSYNEQFF; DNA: TGTGCCAGCAGCTTAGGGTGGCGCGGCCTCTCCTACAATGAGCAGTTCTTC
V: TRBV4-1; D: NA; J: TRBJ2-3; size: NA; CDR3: CASSQDGTRHTDTQYF; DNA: TGCGCCAGCAGCCAAGACGGAACTAGACACACAGATACGCAGTATTTT
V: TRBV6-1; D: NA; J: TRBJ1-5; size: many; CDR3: CASSETPPIPQHF; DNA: TGTGCCAGCAGTGAAACCCCACCTATACCCCAGCATTTT
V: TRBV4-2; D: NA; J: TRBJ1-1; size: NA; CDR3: CASSQGFGDFAEAFF; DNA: TGTGCCAGCAGCCAAGGTTTCGGAGATTTCGCTGAAGCTTTCTTT
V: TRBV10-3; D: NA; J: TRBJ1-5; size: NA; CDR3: CAISDDFQPQHF; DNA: TGTGCCATCAGTGATGACTTCCAGCCCCAGCATTTT
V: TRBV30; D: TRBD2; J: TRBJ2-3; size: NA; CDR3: CAWSVILAGDTQYF; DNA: TGTGCCTGGAGTGTAATCCTAGCGGGGGATACGCAGTATTTT
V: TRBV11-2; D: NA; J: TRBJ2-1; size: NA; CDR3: CASSLQGGGYNEQFF; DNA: TGTGCCAGCAGCCTACAGGGAGGGGGGTACAATGAGCAGTTCTTC
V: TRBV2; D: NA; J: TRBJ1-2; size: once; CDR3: CASSEALQGQYGYTF; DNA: TGTGCCAGCAGTGAAGCGCTGCAGGGTCAGTATGGCTACACCTTC
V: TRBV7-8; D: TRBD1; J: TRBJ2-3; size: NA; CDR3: CASSLTRDRVISF; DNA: TGTGCCAGCAGCTTAACTCGGGACAGGGTTATATCTTTC
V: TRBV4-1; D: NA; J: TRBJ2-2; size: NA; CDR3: CASSQVRVGVHTGELFF; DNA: TGCGCCAGCAGCCAAGTTAGGGTGGGAGTGCACACCGGGGAGCTGTTTTTT
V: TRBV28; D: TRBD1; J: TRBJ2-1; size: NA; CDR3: CASNLGQGLYNEQFF; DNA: TGTGCCAGCAACTTAGGACAGGGACTTTACAATGAGCAGTTCTTC
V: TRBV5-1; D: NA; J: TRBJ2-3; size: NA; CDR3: CASSLAVPITDTQYF; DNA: TGCGCCAGCAGCTTGGCGGTTCCTATCACAGATACGCAGTATTTT
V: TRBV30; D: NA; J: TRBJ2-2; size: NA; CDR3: CAWSLWRGELFF; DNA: TGTGCCTGGAGTCTTTGGCGGGGGGAGCTGTTTTTT
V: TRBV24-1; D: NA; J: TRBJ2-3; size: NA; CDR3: CATSDSTESTDTQYF; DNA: TGTGCCACCAGTGATTCGACAGAGAGCACAGATACGCAGTATTTT
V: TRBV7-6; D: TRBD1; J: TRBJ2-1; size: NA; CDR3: CASSSDVGQGIDEQFF; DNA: TGTGCCAGCAGCTCTGATGTCGGACAGGGTATCGATGAGCAGTTCTTC
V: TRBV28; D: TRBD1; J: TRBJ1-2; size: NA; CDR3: CASSTPPDRGGRGYTF; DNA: TGTGCCAGCAGCACCCCCCCAGACAGGGGAGGAAGGGGCTACACCTTC
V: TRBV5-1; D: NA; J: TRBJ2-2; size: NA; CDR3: CASSFYGDNTGELFF; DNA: TGCGCCAGCAGCTTCTACGGGGATAACACCGGGGAGCTGTTTTTT
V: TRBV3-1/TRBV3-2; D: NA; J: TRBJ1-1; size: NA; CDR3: CASSLSGNTEAFF; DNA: TGTGCCAGCAGCCTGTCGGGGAACACTGAAGCTTTCTTT
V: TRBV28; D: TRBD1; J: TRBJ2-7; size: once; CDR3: CASSFSQGARKQYF; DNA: TGTGCCAGCAGTTTCAGTCAGGGGGCGCGGAAGCAGTACTTC
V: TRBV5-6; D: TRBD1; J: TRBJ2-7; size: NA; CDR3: CASSWGTGPGEQYF; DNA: TGTGCCAGCAGCTGGGGGACAGGGCCGGGGGAGCAGTACTTC